The present T cell receptor (beta chain) was sequenced within a study of control samples from healthy donors and cancer patients. This clone turned up a few times. Here immunoSEQ multiplex PCR was the method, and the copy in TCRdb shows in-frame clones only, minus some. The data contain just over 80,000 clones, roughly 90% of them seen just once; the ten biggest clones take up 4.5% to 7%. CDR1 SNHLY and CDR2 FYNNEI come from the germline V gene. CDR3 length equals 16 residues. Trimming shortened V by 6 bases and J by 6 bases, and 21 bases separated the two germline ends. This sequence was found in a man between 45 and 60 years old in good health. The chain couples TRBV2 to TRBJ1-5; D call uncertain. Specimen: blood. CDR3 loop: CASSPTGGQVAQPQHF. The CDR3, as DNA: TGTGCCAGCAGCCCAACGGGAGGGCAGGTAGCTCAGCCCCAGCATTTT. Drawing the rest from reference TRBV2 and TRBJ1-5, the complete variable domain is EPEVTQTPSHQVTQMGQEVILRCVPISNHLYFYWYRQILGQKVEFLVSFYNNEISEKSEIFDDQFSVERPDGSNFTLKIRSTKLEDSAMYFCASSPTGGQVAQPQHFGDGTRLSIL.